A selection of T cell receptor beta chains follows, all from one sample in a study of T cell responses to AZD1222 COVID-19 vaccine. Only in-frame clones appear in the TCRdb table, and some are missing; sequencing was by immunoSEQ multiplex PCR. This table holds 100,000 to 150,000 clones, under 95% found once. The sample was peripheral blood, taken 28 days after the second AZD1222 dose. All receptors come from an adult who received the AZD1222 COVID-19 vaccine. Both conserved end residues are part of each CDR3. A D gene is named only where the DNA matches it firmly. For some rows the clone size is stated as once, few or many, or as a class when expanded; others skip it.

d_gene	v_gene	abundance	j_gene	CDR3aa	CDR3nt
.	TRBV30	.	TRBJ2-7	CAWGKGYYEQYF	TGTGCCTGGGGCAAGGGTTACTACGAGCAGTACTTC
TRBD1	TRBV15	.	TRBJ1-2	CATSRHTGASGYTF	TGTGCCACCAGCAGACATACAGGGGCGTCTGGCTACACCTTC
.	TRBV6-1	.	TRBJ2-1	CASSELWFGPNEQFF	TGTGCCAGCAGTGAATTGTGGTTCGGACCAAACGAGCAGTTCTTC
.	TRBV3-1/TRBV3-2	.	TRBJ2-3	CASSQDPTGTDTQYF	TGTGCCAGCAGCCAAGACCCTACCGGCACAGATACGCAGTATTTT
TRBD2	TRBV5-1	.	TRBJ2-2	CASSLFSSGTNTGELFF	TGCGCCAGCAGCTTGTTCTCTAGCGGGACGAACACCGGGGAGCTGTTTTTT
.	TRBV19	.	TRBJ1-5	CASSIWGNQPQHF	TGTGCCAGTAGTATCTGGGGGAATCAGCCCCAGCATTTT
TRBD2	TRBV2	.	TRBJ2-1	CASTPVLDLLARNEQFF	TGTGCCAGCACCCCTGTGTTAGACTTACTAGCGCGGAATGAGCAGTTCTTC
.	TRBV27	.	TRBJ1-4	CASSMAGEGANEKLFF	TGTGCCAGCAGCATGGCCGGGGAGGGAGCTAATGAAAAACTGTTTTTT
.	TRBV9	.	TRBJ2-5	CASSARGWETQYF	TGTGCCAGCAGCGCTAGGGGTTGGGAGACCCAGTACTTC
TRBD2	TRBV5-4	.	TRBJ2-7	CASRPGLAGEQYF	TGTGCCAGCAGGCCAGGACTAGCGGGAGAGCAGTACTTC
TRBD2	TRBV6-5	.	TRBJ2-3	CASRTSGTDTQYF	TGTGCCTCCCGGACTAGCGGTACAGATACGCAGTATTTT
TRBD1	TRBV7-8	.	TRBJ1-6	CASSRDRNNSPLHF	TGTGCCAGCAGCAGGGACAGGAATAATTCACCCCTCCACTTT
.	TRBV14	.	TRBJ1-1	CASSQVGGAVSEAFF	TGTGCCAGCAGCCAAGTCGGGGGCGCGGTCTCTGAAGCTTTCTTT
.	TRBV24-1	.	TRBJ1-4	CATSDQGTSGGEKLFF	TGTGCCACCAGTGACCAGGGGACATCTGGGGGTGAAAAACTGTTTTTT
.	TRBV18	.	TRBJ2-5	CASSPPQAYQETQYF	TGTGCCAGCTCACCACCGCAAGCTTACCAAGAGACCCAGTACTTC
.	TRBV5-3	.	TRBJ2-3	CARSLIAWPSTDTQYF	TGTGCCAGAAGCTTGATAGCGTGGCCGAGCACAGATACGCAGTATTTT
.	TRBV21-1	.	TRBJ1-2	CASSKDTDNYGYTF	TGTGCCAGCAGCAAAGATACAGACAACTATGGCTACACCTTC
.	TRBV28	.	TRBJ2-2	CASSLSGGLGTGELFF	TGTGCCAGCAGTTTATCTGGGGGGCTCGGAACCGGGGAGCTGTTTTTT
TRBD2	TRBV5-1	.	TRBJ2-2	CASSLERGEITGELFF	TGCGCCAGCAGCTTGGAGCGGGGGGAGATCACCGGGGAGCTGTTTTTT
.	TRBV3-1/TRBV3-2	.	TRBJ1-1	CASSQRGLGSAEAFF	TGTGCCAGCAGTCAAAGGGGATTAGGATCCGCTGAAGCTTTCTTT
.	TRBV28	.	TRBJ2-5	CASSPGSPETQYF	TGTGCCAGCAGTCCTGGGTCCCCGGAGACCCAGTACTTC
.	TRBV2	.	TRBJ2-3	CASSESITQYF	TGTGCCAGCAGTGAGTCGATTACGCAGTATTTT
.	TRBV5-1	once	TRBJ1-1	CASSLDREAFF	TGCGCCAGCAGCTTGGACAGGGAGGCTTTCTTT
.	TRBV9	.	TRBJ1-3	CASSATTSSGNTIYF	TGTGCCAGCAGCGCTACCACGAGCTCTGGAAACACCATATATTTT
TRBD1	TRBV2	.	TRBJ1-6	CASSEIGQGLPNSPLHF	TGTGCCAGCAGTGAAATTGGACAGGGACTACCTAATTCACCCCTCCACTTT
TRBD2	TRBV30	.	TRBJ2-7	CAWSWTSGIPYEQYF	TGTGCCTGGAGTTGGACTAGCGGGATACCTTACGAGCAGTACTTC
TRBD2	TRBV5-1	.	TRBJ2-3	CASSPGLAGAKSDTQYF	TGCGCCAGCAGCCCAGGACTAGCGGGAGCAAAATCAGATACGCAGTATTTT
.	TRBV27	.	TRBJ2-3	CASSDPGTDTQYF	TGTGCCAGCAGCGATCCTGGGACAGATACGCAGTATTTT
.	TRBV5-1	.	TRBJ1-2	CASSPAGRHGYTF	TGCGCCAGCAGCCCCGCAGGGAGACATGGCTACACCTTC
.	TRBV5-4	.	TRBJ2-3	CASSLSGRGQGSDTQYF	TGTGCCAGCAGCTTGAGCGGTCGAGGGCAGGGCTCAGATACGCAGTATTTT
.	TRBV9	.	TRBJ2-7	CASSVAVGGSYEQYF	TGTGCCAGCAGCGTAGCTGTCGGGGGTTCCTACGAGCAGTACTTC
.	TRBV3-1/TRBV3-2	.	TRBJ2-1	CASANSRGAGQFF	TGTGCCAGCGCCAACTCGCGGGGAGCTGGACAGTTCTTC
.	TRBV14	.	TRBJ1-1	CASQGNTNTEAFF	TGTGCCAGTCAGGGGAACACGAACACTGAAGCTTTCTTT
.	TRBV5-1	.	TRBJ1-1	CASSSLQENTEAFF	TGCGCCAGCAGCTCTCTTCAGGAGAACACTGAAGCTTTCTTT
TRBD1	TRBV7-3	.	TRBJ2-7	CASSLGQGISYEQYF	TGTGCCAGCAGCTTAGGACAGGGAATTTCCTACGAGCAGTACTTC
.	TRBV29-1	few	TRBJ1-1	CSVAQNTEAFF	TGCAGCGTTGCGCAGAACACTGAAGCTTTCTTT
.	TRBV7-3	.	TRBJ2-1	CASSFTSRGTYNEQFF	TGTGCCAGCAGCTTTACTAGCCGAGGAACCTACAATGAGCAGTTCTTC
.	TRBV18	.	TRBJ1-2	CASSRPQGNYGYTF	TGTGCCAGCTCACGACCCCAGGGGAACTATGGCTACACCTTC
TRBD1	TRBV10-3	.	TRBJ1-2	CAISLTGGDYGYTF	TGTGCCATCAGCCTGACAGGGGGGGACTATGGCTACACCTTC
.	TRBV2	few	TRBJ2-7	CASQAGAYEQYF	TGTGCCAGTCAAGCAGGGGCATACGAGCAGTACTTC
TRBD1	TRBV7-8	.	TRBJ1-6	CASSQGQGFINSPLHF	TGTGCCAGCAGCCAGGGACAGGGTTTTATCAATTCACCCCTCCACTTT
TRBD2	TRBV13	.	TRBJ2-1	CASSLTGREVFF	TGTGCCAGCAGCTTAACGGGTCGGGAGGTATTCTTC
TRBD1	TRBV6-1	.	TRBJ2-1	CASSETGLGEQFF	TGTGCCAGCAGTGAGACAGGGCTTGGCGAGCAGTTCTTC
.	TRBV6-5	.	TRBJ1-2	CAIGGGNYGYTF	TGTGCCATCGGCGGGGGGAACTATGGCTACACCTTC
TRBD1	TRBV6-5	few	TRBJ2-7	CASSAGTGGYEQYF	TGTGCCAGCAGCGCCGGGACAGGGGGCTACGAGCAGTACTTC
.	TRBV27	.	TRBJ2-2	CASSLTRLTGELFF	TGTGCCAGCAGTTTAACCCGCCTCACCGGGGAGCTGTTTTTT
.	TRBV12-3/TRBV12-4	.	TRBJ1-1	CASSLGGEAFF	TGTGCCAGCAGTTTAGGGGGAGAAGCTTTCTTT
.	TRBV4-1	once	TRBJ1-2	CASSQVEAPGFGYTF	TGCGCCAGCAGCCAAGTGGAGGCGCCGGGGTTTGGCTACACCTTC
.	TRBV28	.	TRBJ1-5	CASSPFGRGNQPQHF	TGTGCCAGCAGTCCCTTTGGACGCGGCAATCAGCCCCAGCATTTT
.	TRBV10-3	.	TRBJ1-2	CAISGGDRFYGYTF	TGTGCCATCAGTGGTGGTGACAGATTCTATGGCTACACCTTC
.	TRBV27	.	TRBJ1-4	CASSFVGGTEKLFF	TGTGCCAGCAGTTTTGTGGGAGGGACCGAAAAACTGTTTTTT
.	TRBV3-1/TRBV3-2	.	TRBJ2-7	CASSSLVGYEQYF	TGTGCCAGCAGCTCCCTAGTGGGCTACGAGCAGTACTTC
.	TRBV25-1	.	TRBJ2-3	CASSDAREVTDTQYF	TGTGCCAGCAGTGATGCCAGGGAGGTGACAGATACGCAGTATTTT
.	TRBV11-2	.	TRBJ1-1	CASSFESRWAGSHTEAFF	TGTGCCAGCAGCTTCGAATCGAGGTGGGCTGGTTCCCACACTGAAGCTTTCTTT